This T cell receptor beta chain comes out of a study of blood T cell repertoires in COVID-19. On the study more broadly: The analysed material was cDNA or gDNA that came from T cells, B-cell-depleted T cells, or PBMCs.

The V end lost 0 bases, the J end lost 6 bases, and 10 bases lay between the germline ends. CDR3 length equals 14 residues. From germline, CDR1 is SGHRS and CDR2 YFSETQ. Profiling relied on immunoSEQ multiplex PCR, and the TCRdb table lists in-frame clones only, not all of them. The sample includes approximately 50,000 clones, roughly 78% seen only once; the top ten take 25%. Input material: peripheral blood. The source of this sequence is a man aged 65 to 79 with acute or convalescent COVID-19. The genes are TRBV5-1 and TRBJ2-1; D is unclear. The CDR3 DNA reads TGCGCCAGCAGCTTGGAACAGTCGATCAATGAGCAGTTCTTC. It codes for CASSLEQSINEQFF.